Relative to its sample, the clone carrying this T cell receptor beta chain is medium-sized. Its antigen is undetermined. These data are taken from a study of glioma-infiltrating T cells. Whole-study results and caveats: Tissue and blood shared very few CDR3 sequences.

From germline, CDR1 is SNHLY and CDR2 FYNNEI. This CDR3 is 16 amino acids long. Trimming pared 1 base from V and 1 base from J, leaving 13 bases between. The iRepertoire nested amplicon-rescue multiplex PCR amplified TCR alpha and beta CDR3s from RNA. Via MiXCR, TCRdb re-called the multiplex PCR reads, giving one row per CDR3 protein. Of some 4,900 distinct CDR3 sequences listed, 30% to 35% were seen once; the top ten hold about 7%. The genes are TRBV2 and TRBJ1-1, with D maybe TRBD1 (5 bases). Sequencing used glioma tissue, nonneoplastic brain tissue, or PBMCs (not recorded which). This clonotype was obtained from a human donor with low-grade glioma or glioblastoma, undergoing nonglioma brain surgery, or in good health (not recorded which). The CDR3 coding sequence is TGTGCCAGCAGTGAAGTGGGGCAGGGATCGAACACTGAAGCTTTCTTT. As protein: CASSEVGQGSNTEAFF. The whole variable domain, filled in from reference TRBV2 and TRBJ1-1, reads EPEVTQTPSHQVTQMGQEVILRCVPISNHLYFYWYRQILGQKVEFLVSFYNNEISEKSEIFDDQFSVERPDGSNFTLKIRSTKLEDSAMYFCASSEVGQGSNTEAFFGQGTRLTVV.